One sample yielded the 29 T cell receptor beta chains listed below, sequenced in a study of radiation and T cells in renal cell carcinoma. The time point is: blood 4 weeks post-SBRT, at nephrectomy. Treatment: 15 Gy SBRT to primary tumor, nephrectomy 4 weeks later. Assay: immunoSEQ multiplex PCR; the TCRdb copy retains only in-frame clones and omits some. Seen here are around 180,000 clones, 88% observed once, and the top ten hold 11%. Here the sequenced sample was blood, taken from a patient whose treatment included radiotherapy and nephrectomy. All receptors derive from a woman between 45 and 65 years old with renal cell carcinoma.

This clone has more than one count but fewer than ten. The chain recombines TRBV7-8 with TRBJ1-6; D gene unclear. Germline V lookup: CDR1 SGHVS, CDR2 FQNEAQ. V shed 2 bases and J shed 8 bases, with 7 bases lying between them. This CDR3 has 13 amino acids. CDR3 nucleotide sequence: TGTGCCAGCAGCTTATCGGATTATTCACCCCTCCACTTT. This translates into CASSLSDYSPLHF. Filled out from reference TRBV7-8 and TRBJ1-6, the complete variable domain reads GAGVSQSPRYKVAKRGQDVALRCDPISGHVSLFWYQQALGQGPEFLTYFQNEAQLDKSGLPSDRFFAERPEGSVSTLKIQRTQQEDSAVYLCASSLSDYSPLHFGNGTRLTVT.

The chain carries TRBV6-6 and TRBJ2-3; D might be TRBD2 (7 bases). V was cut by 9 bases and J by 1 base, with 14 bases left in between. The CDR3 runs 14 residues. Looked up from germline, CDR1 is MNHNY and CDR2 is SVGAGI (reference sequence). CDR3 region: CASVGRTGTDTQYF. In DNA form, the CDR3 reads TGTGCCAGTGTCGGGAGGACAGGCACAGATACGCAGTATTTT.

The V and J genes are TRBV6-4 and TRBJ1-2; TRBD1 matches at 8 bases. Germline V CDR1 and CDR2: MRHNA, SNTAGT. This CDR3 region has 14 residues. Unmatched junction bases numbered 4, after V lost 5 bases and J lost 2 bases. The CDR3 DNA reads as TGTGCCAGCAGTCGGACAGGGTCAAACTATGGCTACACCTTC. This codes for CASSRTGSNYGYTF.

This clone has a single count. This chain joins TRBV9 and TRBJ2-3; 10 positions agree with TRBD2. The J segment lost 7 bases and the V segment lost 0 bases, leaving 11 bases of the junction unmatched. The CDR3 covers 17 residues. Germline values: CDR1 SGDLS, CDR2 YYNGEE. The CDR3 here is CASSVAALAGAGNTQYF. The CDR3 DNA sequence: TGTGCCAGCAGCGTAGCGGCGCTAGCGGGGGCGGGGAATACGCAGTATTTT.

The rearrangement uses TRBV30 and TRBJ1-2; no definite D call. The CDR3 runs to 11 residues. Trimming took off 4 bases at V and 7 bases at J, with 10 bases between the two ends. Germline V gene sequence: CDR1 GTSNPN, CDR2 SVGIG (reference sequence). The CDR3 here is CAWIMGSGYTF. The CDR3 DNA is TGTGCCTGGATTATGGGATCTGGCTACACCTTC.

The gene calls are TRBV7-9 and TRBJ1-5, with D hard to call. Germline loops: CDR1 SEHNR, CDR2 FQNEAQ (reference sequence). V lost 1 base and J 7 bases, leaving 5 bases between the germline ends. This CDR3 region has 12 residues. DNA for the CDR3: TGTGCCAGCAGCTTAGGGGAGCAGCCCCAGCATTTT. Translation: CASSLGEQPQHF.

The chain couples TRBV7-2 to TRBJ1-5; 7 bases are shared with TRBD1. This CDR3 has 14 amino acids. J was trimmed by 4 bases and V by 4 bases; bases with no gene match: 4. CDR1 and CDR2 (germline): SGHTA, FQGNSA. CDR3 sequence reads: CASSSQGVNQPQHF. In nucleotides, the CDR3 is TGTGCCAGCAGCTCCCAGGGGGTGAATCAGCCCCAGCATTTT.

This clone occurred a few times. The J gene is TRBJ2-5, the V gene TRBV19; D may match TRBD1 or TRBD2 (5 bases each). There are 14 residues in the CDR3. Germline V gene lookup returns CDR1 LNHDA and CDR2 SQIVND (reference sequence). V shed 6 bases and J shed 7 bases, with 18 bases lying between them. The CDR3 DNA reads as TGTGCCAGTAGCCCAGTGGGGCCCGGGACGACCCAGTACTTC. Translation: CASSPVGPGTTQYF.

This clone was picked up one time. The rearrangement links TRBV4-3 to TRBJ1-2, with TRBD1 as a possible D gene (6 bases). The CDR3 is 16 residues long. V gave up 0 bases and J gave up 2 bases, with 13 bases separating them. From germline, CDR1 is LGHNA and CDR2 YSLEER. The CDR3 sequence: CASSQDLGGRNYGYTF. The CDR3 nucleotides are TGCGCCAGCAGCCAAGATCTCGGGGGGCGAAACTATGGCTACACCTTC.

The gene calls are TRBV19 and TRBJ1-1, with D possibly being TRBD1 (5 bases). The ends were cut back, 7 bases at V and 10 bases at J, with 25 bases in the middle. Germline-derived CDR1 and CDR2 are LNHDA and SQIVND (reference sequence). The CDR3 is 15 residues long. Written as DNA, the CDR3 is TGTGCCAGTACCCCACCAAGTCTGGGCCCAGGGAGAGCTTTCTTT. Translated: CASTPPSLGPGRAFF.

V and J are TRBV5-4 and TRBJ2-7, with 7 nucleotides matching TRBD1. Germline CDR1 is SGHNT and CDR2 is YYREEE (reference sequence). V shed 2 bases and J 5 bases; nucleotides not matched to a gene: 4. This CDR3 has 13 amino acids. CDR3 bases: TGTGCCAGCAGCTTTACAGGGGAAAACGAGCAGTACTTC. This translates into CASSFTGENEQYF.

The rearrangement uses TRBV6-5 and TRBJ1-4; 7 nucleotides agree with TRBD1. CDR3 length: 15 amino acids. Germline V CDR1 and CDR2: MNHEY, SVGAGI. The trim removed 8 bases at V and 0 bases at J, leaving 6 bases unmatched. The DNA for the CDR3 is TGTGCCAGCCGGGGACAGCCTGCAACTAATGAAAAACTGTTTTTT. It specifies CASRGQPATNEKLFF.

This chain connects TRBV7-6 to TRBJ2-7; D is perhaps TRBD2 (6 bases). Germline lookup yields CDR1 SGHVS and CDR2 FNYEAQ. This CDR3 comprises 15 residues. Trimming cost V 5 bases and J 2 bases, with 16 bases left between them. CDR3 bases: TGTGCCAGCAGCGTCACCGGGACGGGGGCCTACGAGCAGTACTTC. Protein product: CASSVTGTGAYEQYF.

The chain links TRBV7-9 to TRBJ2-3; the D gene is possibly TRBD2 (5 bases). There are 16 residues in the CDR3. V lost 5 bases, J lost 2 bases, and 17 bases lay in between. CDR1 is SEHNR, CDR2 FQNEAQ, per germline (reference sequence). CDR3 residues: CASSAGLRPFTDTQYF. The CDR3 bases are TGTGCCAGCAGCGCCGGACTGAGGCCGTTCACAGATACGCAGTATTTT.

This chain links TRBV5-1 with TRBJ1-3; 7 nucleotides align to TRBD1. The CDR3 has 15 residues. Trimming at V came to 5 bases and at J to 0 bases, leaving 5 bases not matched to a gene. The germline CDR1 and CDR2 sequences are SGHRS and YFSETQ. DNA of the CDR3: TGCGCCAGCAGGACAGGGTTAAACTCTGGAAACACCATATATTTT. It codes for CASRTGLNSGNTIYF.

This chain links TRBV7-9 with TRBJ2-1, with 8 positions matching TRBD2. CDR1 and CDR2 from the germline V gene are SEHNR and FQNEAQ (reference sequence). Germline trimming cut 0 bases from V and 7 bases from J; bases unmatched to any gene: 5. The CDR3 runs to 15 residues. CDR3 protein: CASSLAPTSANEQFF. CDR3 sequence (DNA): TGTGCCAGCAGCTTAGCTCCGACTAGCGCGAATGAGCAGTTCTTC.

This chain connects TRBV4-2 to TRBJ2-3, with 8 bases aligning to TRBD2. CDR3 size: 17 residues. The V gene's germline CDR1 is LGHNA and CDR2 YNFKEQ. V was pared by 11 bases and J by 2 bases, with 18 bases of the junction left unmatched. Here the CDR3 reads CASEASGGPAPTDTQYF. The CDR3 coding sequence is TGTGCCTCTGAGGCAAGCGGGGGCCCGGCCCCCACAGATACGCAGTATTTT.

The J gene is TRBJ2-2, the V gene TRBV7-7, with D perhaps assigned TRBD1 or TRBD2 (6 bases each). The CDR3 totals 15 residues. Germline lookup yields CDR1 SSHAT and CDR2 FNYEAQ (reference sequence). CDR3: CASSRAGGVTGELFF. As DNA, the CDR3 is TGTGCTAGCTCACGGGCCGGGGGCGTAACCGGGGAGCTGTTTTTT.

The chain joins TRBV6-1 to TRBJ1-3, with no clear D. From germline, CDR1 is MNHNS and CDR2 SASEGT. Trimming removed 10 bases at V and 0 bases at J, with 10 bases between. The CDR3 sequence is 13 residues long. Here the CDR3 DNA reads TGTGCCACCGGCGGCCTCTCTGGAAACACCATATATTTT. Its protein product is CATGGLSGNTIYF.

The chain couples TRBV5-1 to TRBJ2-3, with unresolved D. Deletions cut 4 bases from V and 1 base from J, with 10 bases between. Germline V gene sequence: CDR1 SGHRS, CDR2 YFSETQ. The CDR3 is 14 residues long. CDR3 nucleotides: TGCGCCAGCAGCACCCTTTTGGGCACAGATACGCAGTATTTT. Its translation is CASSTLLGTDTQYF.

The gene calls are TRBV6-1 and TRBJ1-2; 10 bases are a match to TRBD1. Germline CDR1 is MNHNS and CDR2 is SASEGT. Trimming took 4 bases from V and 5 from J; bases not matched to a gene: 7. The CDR3 sequence is 15 residues long. The CDR3 protein is CASSGGGTGEYGYTF. The CDR3 coding sequence is TGTGCCAGCAGTGGAGGGGGGACAGGGGAATATGGCTACACCTTC.

V usage is TRBV5-1 and J usage is TRBJ1-1, with D unresolved. V dropped 1 base and J dropped 0 bases, with 7 bases sitting between them. Germline lookup yields CDR1 SGHRS and CDR2 YFSETQ. This CDR3 is 14 amino acids long. CDR3 protein: CASSLSVLNTEAFF. In DNA, the CDR3 is TGCGCCAGCAGCTTGTCCGTTCTGAACACTGAAGCTTTCTTT.

The gene calls are TRBV9 and TRBJ1-2; D call uncertain. V dropped 3 bases and J dropped 3 bases, with 12 bases sitting between them. CDR1 and CDR2 (germline): SGDLS, YYNGEE. The CDR3 extends over 14 amino acids. The CDR3 coding sequence is TGTGCCAGCAGCGCAGCGTCCACCTACTATGGCTACACCTTC. This codes for CASSAASTYYGYTF.

The chain is built from TRBV7-2 and TRBJ1-4; tentative D call: TRBD1 (5 bases). Trimming left V 6 bases short and J 7 bases short, with 15 bases between. Germline V CDR1 and CDR2: SGHTA, FQGNSA. CDR3 length: 14 amino acids. CDR3 region: CASRGWGYSEKLFF. CDR3 sequence (DNA): TGTGCCAGCAGGGGTTGGGGGTATTCTGAAAAACTGTTTTTT.

The rearrangement links TRBV11-1 to TRBJ1-1; D ambiguous. Trimming pared 1 base from V and 1 base from J, leaving 4 bases between. The CDR3 extends over 13 amino acids. CDR1 SGHAT and CDR2 FQDESV come from the germline V gene (reference sequence). The DNA for the CDR3 is TGTGCCAGCAGCTTAGAGGGGAACACTGAAGCTTTCTTT. Translated: CASSLEGNTEAFF.

This chain connects TRBV19 to TRBJ1-1; D is ambiguous. Germline V lookup: CDR1 LNHDA, CDR2 SQIVND (reference sequence). The CDR3 is 14 amino acids. V lost 3 bases and J 0 bases, leaving 8 bases between the germline ends. The CDR3 loop reads CASSIVSMNTEAFF. In nucleotides, the CDR3 is TGTGCCAGTAGTATCGTCAGTATGAACACTGAAGCTTTCTTT.

This chain uses TRBV7-2 with TRBJ1-3, with D possibly matching TRBD1 (6 bases). CDR1 is SGHTA and CDR2 is FQGNSA in the germline V gene. The germline V and J ends were trimmed by 2 bases and 7 bases, with 9 bases remaining between them. This CDR3 has 13 residues. The CDR3 region is CASSLRGVNTIYF. The CDR3 DNA sequence: TGTGCCAGCAGCTTAAGGGGGGTGAACACCATATATTTT.

The rearrangement uses TRBV19 and TRBJ2-2; the D is unclear. This CDR3 has 14 amino acids. CDR1 and CDR2 from the germline V gene are LNHDA and SQIVND (reference sequence). V lost 3 bases and J 3 bases, leaving 8 bases between the germline ends. In DNA, the CDR3 is TGTGCCAGTAGTATCCAGCGTGACACCGGGGAGCTGTTTTTT. This sequence encodes CASSIQRDTGELFF. The variable domain in full, completed from reference TRBV19 and TRBJ2-2, reads DGGITQSPKYLFRKEGQNVTLSCEQNLNHDAMYWYRQDPGQGLRLIYYSQIVNDFQKGDIAEGYSVSREKKESFPLTVTSAQKNPTAFYLCASSIQRDTGELFFGEGSRLTVL.

Only one count was recorded for this clone. The chain employs TRBV6-5 and TRBJ2-2; a possible D gene is TRBD1 (6 bases). The CDR3 has 15 residues. The germline V gene has CDR1 MNHEY and CDR2 SVGAGI. V gave up 6 bases and J gave up 3 bases, with 14 bases separating them. The DNA for the CDR3 is TGTGCCAGCAGCCAACAGGGCATTGACACCGGGGAGCTGTTTTTT. Protein product: CASSQQGIDTGELFF.